A single sample gave rise to the 8 T cell receptor beta chains below, sequenced in a study of cytomegalovirus exposure and HLA in healthy donors listed by TCRdb under 2017. Library construction relied on the immunoSEQ multiplex PCR assay. The multiplex PCR relied on a mix of 60 forward primers for TCR Vbeta segments and 13 reverse primers for TCR Jbeta segments. TCRdb carries this immuneACCESS record with in-frame sequences only. Its versions omit some clonotypes, under half of them owing to an unresolved V gene in the studies checked, with the rest unexplained. The sample table holds 100,000 to 150,000 clones. Clones ranked in the top ten supply 1.5% to 1.9% of the sample. Sequences were obtained from PBMCs. The receptors come from a woman aged 40 to 49 in good health and CMV-seronegative.

The chain couples TRBV5-8 to TRBJ1-5; TRBD1 aligns across 7 bases. The germline gives CDR1 SGHTS, CDR2 YDEGEE. CDR3 length: 16 residues. After removal of 3 bases from V and 11 bases from J, the junction contained 17 bases not matched to a gene. The CDR3 reads CASSSGTASWGSTQHF. In DNA form, the CDR3 reads TGTGCCAGCAGCTCCGGGACAGCCAGCTGGGGATCGACCCAGCATTTT.

The chain uses TRBV6-1 and TRBJ1-4; a weak D match, TRBD1 (5 bases). Looked up from germline, CDR1 is MNHNS and CDR2 is SASEGT. Deletions cut 8 bases from V and 4 bases from J, with 14 bases between. CDR3 length: 14 residues. Here the CDR3 reads CASGRQTSNEKLFF. CDR3 nucleotides: TGTGCCAGCGGAAGACAGACAAGTAATGAAAAACTGTTTTTT.

The chain is built from TRBV10-3 and TRBJ1-6; D remains ambiguous. The CDR3 has 15 amino acids. Trimming removed 7 bases from V and 7 bases from J, with 17 bases in between. Germline CDR1 ENHRY, CDR2 SYGVKD. The CDR3 DNA sequence: TGTGCCATCACCAAATCGACGCAGAGGAATTCACCCCTCCACTTT. Its translation: CAITKSTQRNSPLHF.

This chain links TRBV6-1 with TRBJ2-5, with TRBD1 identical over 9 bases. Germline values: CDR1 MNHNS, CDR2 SASEGT. Trimming cost V 4 bases and J 2 bases; bases outside gene matches: 5. The CDR3 covers 15 residues. The CDR3 region has the DNA TGTGCCAGCAGTGGACAGGGGGTCCATCAAGAGACCCAGTACTTC. Its protein is CASSGQGVHQETQYF.

The chain is built from TRBV5-5 and TRBJ1-1; 7 bases are shared with TRBD1. V gave up 5 bases and J gave up 2 bases; unmatched junction bases: 15. The germline V gene has CDR1 SGHKS and CDR2 YYEKEE (reference sequence). This CDR3 is built from 17 residues. The CDR3 bases are TGTGCCAGCAGGGCGAGGGGGGACAGCTTAAGAAACACTGAAGCTTTCTTT. It translates to CASRARGDSLRNTEAFF.

The chain couples TRBV5-5 to TRBJ1-4; TRBD1 matches at 9 bases. This CDR3 has 15 residues. Unmatched junction bases numbered 8, after V lost 4 bases and J lost 7 bases. Germline loops: CDR1 SGHKS, CDR2 YYEKEE (reference sequence). The CDR3 spells CASSGTGTGSEKLFF. The CDR3 region has the DNA TGTGCCAGCAGCGGAACCGGGACAGGGAGTGAAAAACTGTTTTTT.

The chain is built from TRBV6-1 and TRBJ2-3; D might be TRBD2 (6 bases). The CDR3 is made up of 12 amino acids. V shed 7 bases and J shed 6 bases, with 11 bases lying between them. Per germline, CDR1 MNHNS and CDR2 SASEGT. CDR3 sequence reads: CASTSEGDTQYF. CDR3 nucleotide sequence: TGTGCCAGCACCTCGGAGGGGGATACGCAGTATTTT.

This chain joins TRBV19 and TRBJ1-1, with no clear D. Trimming removed 7 bases from V and 5 bases from J, with 14 bases in between. Per the germline V gene, CDR1 is LNHDA and CDR2 is SQIVND (reference sequence). The CDR3 loop spans 13 amino acids. CDR3 residues: CASTPRVGTEAFF. The DNA of the CDR3 is TGTGCCAGTACGCCGAGGGTAGGGACTGAAGCTTTCTTT.